This T cell receptor (beta chain) was captured by sequencing in a study of blood T cell repertoires in COVID-19. At the level of the study: Sites across the United States, Italy and Spain contributed samples from acute and convalescent COVID-19. Sample material is recorded as cDNA or gDNA derived from T cells, B-cell-depleted T cells, or PBMCs.

Study processing details: The authors estimated nucleated cell counts from reference gene primer amplification. Only in-frame clones appear in the TCRdb table, and some are missing; sequencing was by immunoSEQ multiplex PCR. That table gives V, J and clone size, and the DNA gave D and trimming. The data show some 200,000 clones, roughly 80% seen once. The V gene's germline CDR1 is LGHDT and CDR2 YNNKEL (reference sequence). J was trimmed by 2 bases and V by 0 bases; bases with no gene match: 5. The CDR3 has 16 residues. The sample was peripheral blood. The V and J genes are TRBV3-1 (or the pseudogene TRBV3-2) and TRBJ2-5; TRBD2 matches at 8 bases. The TCR comes from a woman aged 70 to 79 with acute or convalescent COVID-19. The CDR3 DNA reads TGTGCCAGCAGCCAAGATGTGGCTAGCGGGCAAGAGACCCAGTACTTC. It is translated as CASSQDVASGQETQYF.